These 19 T cell receptor beta chains share one sample of origin, sequenced in a study of PD-1 blockade in classical Hodgkin lymphoma. TCRdb's table, derived via immunoSEQ multiplex PCR, lists solely in-frame clones and lacks some. The sample contains 100,000 or so clones, about 92% of which appear only once. Time point given: cycle 4 day 1 (C4D1), after 6 weeks of nivolumab. All patients relapsed after autologous stem cell transplantation, and brentuximab vedotin exposure varied. The sample here was peripheral blood mononuclear cells (PBMCs), taken before the fourth cycle of nivolumab. These receptors were taken from a human donor with classical Hodgkin lymphoma.

The chain employs TRBV9 and TRBJ1-6, with D perhaps TRBD1 (6 bases). There are 16 residues in the CDR3. Germline lookup yields CDR1 SGDLS and CDR2 YYNGEE. Trimming pared 6 bases from V and 6 bases from J, leaving 19 bases between. CDR3: CASTLVGGPGNSPLHF. The CDR3 DNA reads as TGTGCCAGCACCCTAGTTGGGGGGCCCGGTAATTCACCCCTCCACTTT.

The V gene is TRBV10-2, the J gene TRBJ2-2, with TRBD1 matching 7 bases. Germline CDR1 and CDR2: WSHSY and SAAADI. CDR3 size: 17 residues. V lost 0 bases and J lost 3; bases outside the gene matches: 7. Here the CDR3 reads CASSESLWDRYTGELFF. CDR3 sequence (DNA): TGCGCCAGCAGTGAGTCGCTGTGGGACAGATACACCGGGGAGCTGTTTTTT.

The chain recombines TRBV19 with TRBJ2-7; 10 positions agree with TRBD2. Germline V gene data show CDR1 as LNHDA and CDR2 as SQIVND (reference sequence). The junction had 8 bases not matched to a gene; V was cut back by 6 bases and J by 6 bases. The CDR3 is 14 amino acids. The CDR3 sequence: CASREAGGPVEQYF. In DNA, the CDR3 is TGTGCCAGTAGGGAAGCGGGAGGGCCGGTCGAGCAGTACTTC.

The table lists this clone with a count of one. The gene calls are TRBV30 and TRBJ2-7, with D possibly being TRBD1 (6 bases). The CDR3 has 14 residues. Trimming removed 5 bases from V and 3 bases from J, with 17 bases in between. Germline V gene lookup returns CDR1 GTSNPN and CDR2 SVGIG (reference sequence). This chain's CDR3 is CAWADRSLLYEQYF. In DNA, the CDR3 is TGTGCCTGGGCTGACAGGAGCCTTCTCTACGAGCAGTACTTC.

V gene TRBV18 combines with J gene TRBJ2-7; D remains unclear. The CDR3 extends over 13 amino acids. Germline CDR1 is KGHSH and CDR2 is LQKENI. The germline V and J ends were trimmed by 3 bases and 1 base, with 7 bases remaining between them. The CDR3 bases are TGTGCCAGCTCACCCGGCGGATCCTACGAGCAGTACTTC. Encoded protein: CASSPGGSYEQYF.

This rearrangement joins TRBV27 to TRBJ1-4; D may be TRBD1 (6 bases). Trimming pared 6 bases from V and 11 bases from J, leaving 13 bases between. Germline V CDR1 and CDR2: MNHEY, SMNVEV (reference sequence). The CDR3 consists of 12 residues. Here the CDR3 reads CASSNPGAKLFF. The CDR3 nucleotides read TGTGCCAGCAGCAACCCGGGGGCCAAACTGTTTTTT.

The chain couples TRBV7-2 to TRBJ2-5; the D is unclear. The CDR3 is 11 residues long. Per germline, CDR1 SGHTA and CDR2 FQGNSA. V lost 4 bases, J lost 9 bases, and 9 bases lay in between. The CDR3 loop reads CASSSTYPQYF. The CDR3 DNA reads TGTGCCAGCAGCTCAACATACCCCCAGTACTTC.

The chain couples TRBV5-5 to TRBJ2-7; D unresolved. Between the trimmed V and J ends, which lost 1 base and 5 bases, there was a span of 10 bases. The CDR3 length is 13 residues. From germline, CDR1 is SGHKS and CDR2 YYEKEE (reference sequence). CDR3 region: CASSLKGLNEQYF. In DNA form, the CDR3 reads TGTGCCAGCAGCTTGAAAGGTCTCAACGAGCAGTACTTC.

This clone was picked up one time. The chain couples TRBV7-9 to TRBJ2-3; a weak D match, TRBD2 (5 bases). The germline V and J ends were trimmed by 5 bases and 0 bases, with 12 bases remaining between them. Germline loops: CDR1 SEHNR, CDR2 FQNEAQ (reference sequence). The CDR3 is 15 amino acids. As DNA, the CDR3 is TGTGCCAGCAGCACAGAGGGTCCTAGCACAGATACGCAGTATTTT. This encodes CASSTEGPSTDTQYF.

The rearrangement links TRBV18 to TRBJ2-4; 10 bases are a match to TRBD2. From germline, CDR1 is KGHSH and CDR2 LQKENI. The ends lost 1 base at V and 5 bases at J; junction bases unmatched: 20. This CDR3 is built from 21 residues. CDR3 nucleotides: TGTGCCAGCTCACCACAACTAGCGGGACTCACACTCGAAGGCATGGAAAACATTCAGTACTTC. Protein sequence: CASSPQLAGLTLEGMENIQYF.

V gene TRBV7-2 combines with J gene TRBJ2-1; maybe TRBD1 (7 bases). V was cut by 3 bases and J by 1 base, with 10 bases left in between. Per germline, CDR1 SGHTA and CDR2 FQGNSA. CDR3 length equals 15 residues. CDR3 DNA: TGTGCCAGCAGCTTGGGGGGACAGTCCTACAATGAGCAGTTCTTC. This translates into CASSLGGQSYNEQFF.

The rearrangement uses TRBV6-6 and TRBJ1-5; D remains ambiguous. The V end was cut by 10 bases, the J end by 0 bases, with 13 bases between. Per the germline V gene, CDR1 is MNHNY and CDR2 is SVGAGI (reference sequence). The CDR3 has 14 amino acids. The CDR3 nucleotides read TGTGCCACCTCTCGGAGTCATAGCAATCAGCCCCAGCATTTT. It is translated as CATSRSHSNQPQHF.

The V call is TRBV6-6, the J call TRBJ2-2; a weak D match, TRBD1 (6 bases). V lost 7 bases to trimming and J lost 6 bases, with 15 bases between them. CDR3 length: 14 amino acids. CDR1 is MNHNY, CDR2 SVGAGI, per germline (reference sequence). CDR3 residues: CASNRQGPSGELFF. The CDR3 nucleotides read TGTGCCAGCAACCGGCAGGGGCCATCCGGGGAGCTGTTTTTT.

The chain recombines TRBV10-3 with TRBJ2-1; D perhaps matches TRBD2 (7 bases). V lost 6 bases, J lost 6 bases, and 18 bases lay in between. Germline V lookup: CDR1 ENHRY, CDR2 SYGVKD. This CDR3 has 15 residues. The CDR3 here is CAISFEGGGSNEQFF. The CDR3 region has the DNA TGTGCCATCAGCTTTGAGGGAGGGGGGTCCAATGAGCAGTTCTTC.

The CDR3 DNA follows: TGTGCCAGCAGCGATACGGCACTAGGGGCCGGGGAGCTGTTTTTT. The encoded protein is CASSDTALGAGELFF. The rearrangement uses TRBV7-2 and TRBJ2-2; D may be TRBD1 or TRBD2 (5 bases each). In germline, CDR1 is SGHTA, CDR2 FQGNSA. Trimming took 5 bases from V and 6 from J, leaving 16 bases between them. The CDR3 is made up of 15 amino acids.

The rearrangement joins TRBV11-2 to TRBJ1-2; D is unresolved. CDR1 and CDR2 (germline): SGHAT, FQNNGV. The CDR3 has 15 amino acids. The ends were cut back, 1 base at V and 4 bases at J, with 13 bases in the middle. CDR3 region: CASSLVAGSRYGYTF. In nucleotides, the CDR3 is TGTGCCAGCAGCTTAGTCGCTGGGAGCCGCTATGGCTACACCTTC.

V is TRBV5-5 and J is TRBJ2-7; 12 bases line up with TRBD1. The CDR3 spans 15 residues. V shed 3 bases and J 7 bases; nucleotides not matched to a gene: 8. Germline lookup yields CDR1 SGHKS and CDR2 YYEKEE (reference sequence). The CDR3 nucleotides are TGTGCCAGCAGCTCCGCCCGGGACAGGGGGCGTGAGCAGTACTTC. Its translation is CASSSARDRGREQYF.

The V and J genes are TRBV2 and TRBJ1-4; TRBD1 matches at 9 bases. CDR1 SNHLY and CDR2 FYNNEI come from the germline V gene. Trimming cost V 6 bases and J 10 bases; bases outside gene matches: 3. The CDR3 loop spans 12 amino acids. In DNA, the CDR3 is TGTGCCAGCAGCATGACAGGGGGAAAACTGTTTTTT. Amino acids: CASSMTGGKLFF.

The table lists this clone with a count of one. This rearrangement joins TRBV6-5 to TRBJ2-7; 7 nucleotides align to TRBD2. V shed 0 bases, J shed 3 bases, and the junction held 2 bases outside the gene matches. Germline V gene data show CDR1 as MNHEY and CDR2 as SVGAGI. This CDR3 spans 14 amino acids. The DNA of the CDR3 is TGTGCCAGCAGTTACTCGGGGGACTACTACGAGCAGTACTTC. Protein product: CASSYSGDYYEQYF.